This entry describes one T cell receptor (beta chain). These data come from a study of blood T cell repertoires in COVID-19. The CDR3 spans 14 residues. Germline V gene data show CDR1 as LNHNV and CDR2 as YYDKDF (reference sequence). V shed 1 base, J shed 4 bases, and the junction held 2 bases outside the gene matches. Profiling relied on immunoSEQ multiplex PCR, and the TCRdb table lists in-frame clones only, not all of them. Seen here are 270,000 or so clones, roughly 90% observed once, and the top ten hold around 3%. The TCR was taken from a woman between 25 and 40 years old with active or convalescent COVID-19. The source material was peripheral blood. This rearrangement joins TRBV15 to TRBJ1-2; 8 bases align to TRBD1. The CDR3 reads CATSRGDRSYGYTF. Here the CDR3 DNA reads TGTGCCACCAGCAGAGGGGACAGGAGCTATGGCTACACCTTC.